This T cell receptor beta chain was captured in a study of blood T cell repertoires in COVID-19. Assay used: immunoSEQ multiplex PCR; TCRdb lists only in-frame clones, some missing. The sample includes more than 150,000 clones, almost 80% seen only once; the top ten take 17%. The germline gives CDR1 MGHRA, CDR2 YSYEKL. V was clipped by 4 bases and J by 0 bases, with 13 bases between them. The CDR3 is 16 amino acids. Sequencing was performed on PBMCs or T cells enriched from blood (not recorded which). This TCR was sampled from a woman between 45 and 60 years old who had recovered from COVID-19. The chain employs TRBV4-1 and TRBJ2-1; no firm D call. Here the CDR3 reads CASSLPRQSSYNEQFF. In DNA form, the CDR3 reads TGCGCCAGCAGCCTCCCTCGACAAAGCTCCTACAATGAGCAGTTCTTC.